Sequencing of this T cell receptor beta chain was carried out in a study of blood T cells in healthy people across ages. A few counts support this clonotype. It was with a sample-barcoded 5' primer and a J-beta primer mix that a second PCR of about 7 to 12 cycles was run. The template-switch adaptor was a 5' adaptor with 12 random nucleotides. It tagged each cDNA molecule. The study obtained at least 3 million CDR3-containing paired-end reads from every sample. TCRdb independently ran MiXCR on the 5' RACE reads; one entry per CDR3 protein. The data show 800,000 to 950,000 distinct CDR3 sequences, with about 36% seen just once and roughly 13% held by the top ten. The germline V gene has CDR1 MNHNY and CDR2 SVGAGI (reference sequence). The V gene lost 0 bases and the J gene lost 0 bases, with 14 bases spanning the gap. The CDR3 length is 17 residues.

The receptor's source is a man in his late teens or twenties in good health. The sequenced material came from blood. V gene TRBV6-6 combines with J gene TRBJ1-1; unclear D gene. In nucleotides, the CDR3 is TGTGCCAGCAGTTACTCAATAACGACGGAACTGAACACTGAAGCTTTCTTT. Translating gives CASSYSITTELNTEAFF.